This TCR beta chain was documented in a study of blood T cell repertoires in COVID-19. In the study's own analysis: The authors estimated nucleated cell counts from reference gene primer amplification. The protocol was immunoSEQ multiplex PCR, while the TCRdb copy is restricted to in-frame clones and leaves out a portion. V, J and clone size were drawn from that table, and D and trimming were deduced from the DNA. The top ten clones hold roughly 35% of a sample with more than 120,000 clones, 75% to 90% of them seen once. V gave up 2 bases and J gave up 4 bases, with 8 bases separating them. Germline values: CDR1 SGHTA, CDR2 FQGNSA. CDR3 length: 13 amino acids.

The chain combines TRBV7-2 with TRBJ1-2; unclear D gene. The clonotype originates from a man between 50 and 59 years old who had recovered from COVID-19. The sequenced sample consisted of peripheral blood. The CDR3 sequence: CASSLYTTYGYTF. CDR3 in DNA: TGTGCCAGCAGCTTATACACTACCTATGGCTACACCTTC.